This T cell receptor (beta chain) was recovered during a study of blood T cell repertoires in COVID-19. About the study: Donors in the United States, Italy and Spain gave samples during acute or convalescent COVID-19. Sources were T cells, B-cell-depleted T cells, or PBMCs; the material itself was cDNA or gDNA.

How the authors handled the data: By means of reference gene primer amplification, nucleated cell counts were estimated. Produced via immunoSEQ multiplex PCR; TCRdb's table is partial and in-frame only. Clonal size and the V and J genes are those of that table, whereas D and trimming came from the DNA. Of about half a million clones listed, approximately 83% are singletons. The junction had 9 bases not matched to a gene; V was cut back by 2 bases and J by 3 bases. Per germline, CDR1 SGHRS and CDR2 YFSETQ. CDR3 length equals 17 residues. V and J are TRBV5-1 and TRBJ2-5; TRBD2 matches 11 bases. The clonotype comes from a human donor in a cohort sampled during active COVID-19. The sample comprised peripheral blood. The CDR3: CASSFTVAGGLKETQYF. CDR3 sequence (DNA): TGCGCCAGCAGCTTTACGGTAGCGGGAGGGTTAAAAGAGACCCAGTACTTC. Full variable domain (rest looked up from reference TRBV5-1 and TRBJ2-5): KAGVTQTPRYLIKTRGQQVTLSCSPISGHRSVSWYQQTPGQGLQFLFEYFSETQRNKGNFPGRFSGRQFSNSRSEMNVSTLELGDSALYLCASSFTVAGGLKETQYFGPGTRLLVL.